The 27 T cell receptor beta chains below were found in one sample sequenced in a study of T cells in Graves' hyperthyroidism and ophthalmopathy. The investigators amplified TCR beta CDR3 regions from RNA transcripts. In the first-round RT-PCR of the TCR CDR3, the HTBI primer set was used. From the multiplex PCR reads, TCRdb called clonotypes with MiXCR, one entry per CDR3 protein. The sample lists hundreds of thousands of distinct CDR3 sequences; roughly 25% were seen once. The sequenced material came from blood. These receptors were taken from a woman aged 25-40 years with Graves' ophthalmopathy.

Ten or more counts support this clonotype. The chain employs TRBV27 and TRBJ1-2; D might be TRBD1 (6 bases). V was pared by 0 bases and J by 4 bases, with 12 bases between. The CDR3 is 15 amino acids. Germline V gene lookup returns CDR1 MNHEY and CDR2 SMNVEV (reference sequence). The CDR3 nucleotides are TGTGCCAGCAGTTTATCCCACAGGGAGCCCTATGGCTACACCTTC. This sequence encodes CASSLSHREPYGYTF.

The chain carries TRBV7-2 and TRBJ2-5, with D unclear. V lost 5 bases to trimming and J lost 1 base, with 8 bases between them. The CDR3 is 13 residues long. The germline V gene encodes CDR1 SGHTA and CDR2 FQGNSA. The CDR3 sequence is CASSPQSQETQYF. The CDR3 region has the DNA TGTGCCAGCAGCCCCCAGAGCCAAGAGACCCAGTACTTC.

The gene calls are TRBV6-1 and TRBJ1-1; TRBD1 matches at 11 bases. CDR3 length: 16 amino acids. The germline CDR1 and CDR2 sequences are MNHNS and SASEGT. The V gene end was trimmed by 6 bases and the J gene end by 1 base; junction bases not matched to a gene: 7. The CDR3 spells CASRRTGGAENTEAFF. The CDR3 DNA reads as TGTGCCAGCAGACGGACAGGGGGCGCGGAGAACACTGAAGCTTTCTTT.

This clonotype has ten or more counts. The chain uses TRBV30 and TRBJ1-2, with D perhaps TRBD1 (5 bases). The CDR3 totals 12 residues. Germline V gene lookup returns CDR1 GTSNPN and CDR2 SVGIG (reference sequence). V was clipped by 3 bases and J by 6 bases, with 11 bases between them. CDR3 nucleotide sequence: TGTGCCTGGAGCAGGGAAGAGGATGGCTACACCTTC. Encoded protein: CAWSREEDGYTF.

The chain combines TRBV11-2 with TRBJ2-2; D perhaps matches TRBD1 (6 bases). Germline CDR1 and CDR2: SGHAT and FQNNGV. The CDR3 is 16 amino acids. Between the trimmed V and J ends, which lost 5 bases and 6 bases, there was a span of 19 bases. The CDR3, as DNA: TGTGCCAGCAGCCCGACCCCTTCAGGGGTTGCCGGGGAGCTGTTTTTT. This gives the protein CASSPTPSGVAGELFF.

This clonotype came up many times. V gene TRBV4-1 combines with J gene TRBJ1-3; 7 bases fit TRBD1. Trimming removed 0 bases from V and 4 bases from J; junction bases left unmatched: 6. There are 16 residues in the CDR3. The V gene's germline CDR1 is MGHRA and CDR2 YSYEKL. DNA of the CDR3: TGCGCCAGCAGCCAAGATCCCTCAGGGGGAGGAAACACCATATATTTT. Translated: CASSQDPSGGGNTIYF.

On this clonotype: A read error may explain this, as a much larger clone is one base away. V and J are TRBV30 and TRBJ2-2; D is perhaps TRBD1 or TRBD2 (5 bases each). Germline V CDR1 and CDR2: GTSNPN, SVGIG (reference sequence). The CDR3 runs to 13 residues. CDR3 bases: TGTGCCTGGAGTGTCGTAGGGACCGGGGAGCTGTGTTTT. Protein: CAWSVVGTGELCF.

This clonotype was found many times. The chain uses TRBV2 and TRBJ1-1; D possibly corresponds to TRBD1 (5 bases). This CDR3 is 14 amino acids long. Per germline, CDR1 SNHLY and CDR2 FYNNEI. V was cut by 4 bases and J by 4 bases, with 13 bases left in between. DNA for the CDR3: TGTGCCAGCAGTGCAACAGGTTGGAGCACTGAAGCTTTCTTT. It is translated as CASSATGWSTEAFF.

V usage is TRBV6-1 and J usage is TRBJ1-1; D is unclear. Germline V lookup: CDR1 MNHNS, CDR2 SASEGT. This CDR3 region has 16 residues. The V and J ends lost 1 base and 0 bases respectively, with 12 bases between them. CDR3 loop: CASSEGEEPMNTEAFF. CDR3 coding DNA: TGTGCCAGCAGTGAAGGAGAAGAACCGATGAACACTGAAGCTTTCTTT.

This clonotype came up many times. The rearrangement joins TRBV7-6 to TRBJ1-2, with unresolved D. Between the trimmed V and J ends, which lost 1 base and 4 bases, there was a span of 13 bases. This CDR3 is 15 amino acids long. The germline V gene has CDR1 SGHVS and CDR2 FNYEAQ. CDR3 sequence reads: CASSLDAGLGYGYTF. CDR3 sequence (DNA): TGTGCCAGCAGCTTAGATGCCGGGCTGGGCTATGGCTACACCTTC.

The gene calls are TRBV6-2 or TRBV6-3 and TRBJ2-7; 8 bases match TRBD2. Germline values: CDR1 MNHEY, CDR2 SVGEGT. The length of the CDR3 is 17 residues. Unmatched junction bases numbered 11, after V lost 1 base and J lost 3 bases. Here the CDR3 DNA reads TGTGCCAGCAGTTACTTGGGCAGAGCGGGAGAACTCTACGAGCAGTACTTC. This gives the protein CASSYLGRAGELYEQYF.

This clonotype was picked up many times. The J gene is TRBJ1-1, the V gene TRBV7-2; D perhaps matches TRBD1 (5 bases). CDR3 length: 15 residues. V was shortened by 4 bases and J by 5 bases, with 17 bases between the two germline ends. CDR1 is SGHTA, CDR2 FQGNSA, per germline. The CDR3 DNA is TGTGCCAGCAGCTCGACCAGGGATAGAAGTACTGAAGCTTTCTTT. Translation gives CASSSTRDRSTEAFF. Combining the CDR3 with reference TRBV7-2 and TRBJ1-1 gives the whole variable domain GAGVSQSPSNKVTEKGKDVELRCDPISGHTALYWYRQSLGQGLEFLIYFQGNSAPDKSGLPSDRFSAERTGGSVSTLTIQRTQQEDSAVYLCASSSTRDRSTEAFFGQGTRLTVV.

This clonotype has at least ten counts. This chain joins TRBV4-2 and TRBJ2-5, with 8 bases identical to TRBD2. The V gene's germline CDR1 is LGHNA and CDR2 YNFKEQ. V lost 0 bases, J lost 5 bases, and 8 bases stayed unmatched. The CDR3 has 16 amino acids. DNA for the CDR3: TGTGCCAGCAGCCAAGACCTCCGGGGGGGCACGGAGACCCAGTACTTC. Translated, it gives CASSQDLRGGTETQYF.

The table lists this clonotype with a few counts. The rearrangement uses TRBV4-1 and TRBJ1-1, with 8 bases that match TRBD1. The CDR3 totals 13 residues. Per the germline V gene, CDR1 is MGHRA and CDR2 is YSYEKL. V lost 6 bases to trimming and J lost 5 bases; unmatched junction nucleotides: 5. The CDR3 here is CASRKTGETEAFF. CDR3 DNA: TGCGCCAGCAGGAAGACAGGGGAAACTGAAGCTTTCTTT.

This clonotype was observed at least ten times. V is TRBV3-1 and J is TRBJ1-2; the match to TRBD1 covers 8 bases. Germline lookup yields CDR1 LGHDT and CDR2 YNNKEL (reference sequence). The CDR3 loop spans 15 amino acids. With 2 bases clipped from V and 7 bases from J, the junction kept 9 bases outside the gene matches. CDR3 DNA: TGTGCCAGCAGCCAACCCACGGACAGGGCGGGTGGCTACACCTTC. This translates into CASSQPTDRAGGYTF.

In DNA, the CDR3 is TGTGCCAGCAGCCAAGACCCAATTATCTACGAGCAGTACTTC. Translated: CASSQDPIIYEQYF. This chain links TRBV14 with TRBJ2-7, with unresolved D. This CDR3 is built from 14 residues. Germline CDR1 SGHDN, CDR2 FVKESK. Between the trimmed V and J ends, which lost 0 bases and 3 bases, there was a span of 9 bases.

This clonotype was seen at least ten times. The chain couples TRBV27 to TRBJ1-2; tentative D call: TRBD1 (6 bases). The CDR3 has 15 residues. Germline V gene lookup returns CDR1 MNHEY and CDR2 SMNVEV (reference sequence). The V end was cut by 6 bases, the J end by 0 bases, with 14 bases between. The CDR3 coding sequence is TGTGCCAGCAGCTGGACAGTGCAAGCTAACTATGGCTACACCTTC. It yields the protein CASSWTVQANYGYTF.

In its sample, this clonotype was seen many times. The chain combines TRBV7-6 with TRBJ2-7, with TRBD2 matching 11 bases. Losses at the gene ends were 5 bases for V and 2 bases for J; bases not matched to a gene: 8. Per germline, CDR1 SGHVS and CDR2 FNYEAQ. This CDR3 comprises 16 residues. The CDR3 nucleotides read TGTGCCAGCAGCCCCGGGACTAGCGGAAACACCTACGAGCAGTACTTC. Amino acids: CASSPGTSGNTYEQYF.

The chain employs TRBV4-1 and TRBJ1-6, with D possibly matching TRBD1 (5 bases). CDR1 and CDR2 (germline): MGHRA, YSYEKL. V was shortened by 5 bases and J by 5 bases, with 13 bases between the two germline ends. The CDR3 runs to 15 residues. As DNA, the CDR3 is TGCGCCAGCAGCTCGGGCGAGGGACATAATTCACCCCTCCACTTT. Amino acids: CASSSGEGHNSPLHF.

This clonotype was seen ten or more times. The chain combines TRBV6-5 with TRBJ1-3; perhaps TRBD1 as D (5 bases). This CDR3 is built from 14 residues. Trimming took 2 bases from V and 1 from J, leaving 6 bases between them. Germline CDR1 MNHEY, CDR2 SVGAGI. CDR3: CASSYGTSGNTIYF. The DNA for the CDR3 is TGTGCCAGCAGTTACGGGACTTCTGGAAACACCATATATTTT.

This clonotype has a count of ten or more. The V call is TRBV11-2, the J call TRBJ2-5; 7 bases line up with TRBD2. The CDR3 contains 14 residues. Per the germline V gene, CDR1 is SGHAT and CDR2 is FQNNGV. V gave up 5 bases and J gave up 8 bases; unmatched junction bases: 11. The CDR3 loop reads CASSPLTSTLTQYF. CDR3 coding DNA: TGTGCCAGCAGCCCCTTGACTAGCACTCTCACCCAGTACTTC.

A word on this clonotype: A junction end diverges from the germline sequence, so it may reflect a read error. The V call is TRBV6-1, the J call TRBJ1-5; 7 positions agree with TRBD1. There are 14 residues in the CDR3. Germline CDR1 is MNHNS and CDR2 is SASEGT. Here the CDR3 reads CASSDVTGNRPQHF. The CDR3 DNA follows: TGTGCCAGCAGTGATGTGACAGGGAATCGGCCCCAGCATTTT.

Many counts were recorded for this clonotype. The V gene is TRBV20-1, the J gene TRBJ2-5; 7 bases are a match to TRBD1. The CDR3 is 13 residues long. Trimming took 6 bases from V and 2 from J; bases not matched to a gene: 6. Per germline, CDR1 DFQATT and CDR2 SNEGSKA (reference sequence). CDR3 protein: CSAATGAQETQYF. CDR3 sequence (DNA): TGCAGTGCGGCAACAGGGGCACAAGAGACCCAGTACTTC.

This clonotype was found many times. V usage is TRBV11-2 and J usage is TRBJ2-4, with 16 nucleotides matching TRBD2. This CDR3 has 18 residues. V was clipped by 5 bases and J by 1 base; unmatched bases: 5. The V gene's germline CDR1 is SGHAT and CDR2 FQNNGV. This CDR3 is CASSQGLAGGPAKNIQYF. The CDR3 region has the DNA TGTGCCAGCAGCCAGGGACTAGCGGGGGGGCCGGCCAAAAACATTCAGTACTTC.

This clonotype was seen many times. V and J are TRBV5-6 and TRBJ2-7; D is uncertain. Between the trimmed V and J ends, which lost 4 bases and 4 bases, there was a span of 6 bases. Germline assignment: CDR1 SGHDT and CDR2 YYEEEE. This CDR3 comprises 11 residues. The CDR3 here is CASSVTYEQYF. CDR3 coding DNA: TGTGCCAGCAGCGTGACATACGAGCAGTACTTC.

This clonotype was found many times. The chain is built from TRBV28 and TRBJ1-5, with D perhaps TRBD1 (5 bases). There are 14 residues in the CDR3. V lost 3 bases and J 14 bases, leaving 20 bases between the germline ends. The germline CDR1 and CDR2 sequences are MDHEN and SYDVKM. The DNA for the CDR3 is TGTGCCAGCAGTTTCCACAACCTACAGGACTCCGAGCATTTT. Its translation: CASSFHNLQDSEHF. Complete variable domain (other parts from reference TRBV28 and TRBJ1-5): DVKVTQSSRYLVKRTGEKVFLECVQDMDHENMFWYRQDPGLGLRLIYFSYDVKMKEKGDIPEGYSVSREKKERFSLILESASTNQTSMYLCASSFHNLQDSEHFGDGTRLSIL.

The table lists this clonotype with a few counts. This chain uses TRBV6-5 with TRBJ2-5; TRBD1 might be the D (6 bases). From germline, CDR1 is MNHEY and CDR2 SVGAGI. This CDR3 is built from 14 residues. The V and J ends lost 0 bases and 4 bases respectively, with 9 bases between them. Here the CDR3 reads CASSYSPGAETQYF. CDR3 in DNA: TGTGCCAGCAGTTACTCGCCAGGGGCAGAGACCCAGTACTTC.